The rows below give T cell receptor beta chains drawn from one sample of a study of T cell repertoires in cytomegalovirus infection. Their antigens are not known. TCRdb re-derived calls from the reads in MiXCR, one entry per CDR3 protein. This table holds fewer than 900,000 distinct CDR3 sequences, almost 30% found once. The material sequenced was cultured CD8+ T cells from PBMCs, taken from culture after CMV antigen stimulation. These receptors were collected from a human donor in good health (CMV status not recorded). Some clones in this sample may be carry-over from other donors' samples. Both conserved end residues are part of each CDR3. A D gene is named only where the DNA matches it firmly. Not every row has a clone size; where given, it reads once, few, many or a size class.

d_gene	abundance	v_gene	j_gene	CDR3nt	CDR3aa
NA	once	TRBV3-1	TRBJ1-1	TGTGCCAGCAGCCAAGTTAGGGAAGGGAACACTGAAGCTTTCTTT	CASSQVREGNTEAFF
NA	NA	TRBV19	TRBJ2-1	TGTGCCAGTTCCTTAGGAGGCTACCACAATGAGCAGTTCTTC	CASSLGGYHNEQFF
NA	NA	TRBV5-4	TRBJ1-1	TGTGCCAGCAGCTCGGGGACGGTGGAATACATGAACACTGAAGCTTTCTTT	CASSSGTVEYMNTEAFF
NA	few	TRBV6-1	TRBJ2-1	TGTGCCATTCATGCAGTAGGCATTTCCTACAATGAGCAGTTCTTC	CAIHAVGISYNEQFF
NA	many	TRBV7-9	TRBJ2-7	TGTGCCAGCAGCCTTCCCCCAGGGAGAAGTGAGCAGTACTTC	CASSLPPGRSEQYF
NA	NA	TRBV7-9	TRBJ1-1	TGTGCCAGCTGGGCGAACACTGAAGCTTTCTTT	CASWANTEAFF
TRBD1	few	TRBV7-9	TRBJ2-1	TGTGCCAGCAGCTTAGAGGGGGCCGGGCTCAATGAGCAGTTCTTC	CASSLEGAGLNEQFF
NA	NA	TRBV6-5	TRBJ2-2	TGTGCCAGCAGTTACGCAGAGGAGGACACCGGGGAGCTGTTTTTT	CASSYAEEDTGELFF
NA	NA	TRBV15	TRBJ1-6	TGTGCCACCAGCAATGACGTTCAAAGTTCACCCCTCCACTTT	CATSNDVQSSPLHF
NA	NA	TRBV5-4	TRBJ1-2	TGTGCCAGCAGCCCCATTATCGGGGAATTTAATGGCTACACCTTC	CASSPIIGEFNGYTF
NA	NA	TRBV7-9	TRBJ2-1	TGTGCCAGCAGCGGGCGGGGTTTCGATGAGCAGTTCTTC	CASSGRGFDEQFF
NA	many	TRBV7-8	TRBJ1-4	TGTGCCAGCAGCCCGGGGGTCGGACAGTCTAATGAAAAACTGTTTTTT	CASSPGVGQSNEKLFF
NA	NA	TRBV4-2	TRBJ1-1	TGTGCCAGCAGCCAAGATAGGCAGGGGAGATGGAACACTGAAGCTTTCTTT	CASSQDRQGRWNTEAFF
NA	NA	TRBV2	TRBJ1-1	TGTGCCAGCCCGGGTATTTTAGGGACGGTGAACACTGAAGCTTTCTTT	CASPGILGTVNTEAFF
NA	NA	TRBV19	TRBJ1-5	TGTGCCAGTAGTATAGGATCGGTTACCGATCAGCCCCAGCATTTT	CASSIGSVTDQPQHF
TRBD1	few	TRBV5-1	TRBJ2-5	TGCGCCAGCAGCTTGGCCGTGGGGACAGGGAAAGAGACCCAGTACTTC	CASSLAVGTGKETQYF
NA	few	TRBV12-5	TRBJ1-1	TGTGCTAGTGGTTTGGAGGTTTGGGCTGAAGCTTTCTTT	CASGLEVWAEAFF
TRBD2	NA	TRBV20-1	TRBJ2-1	TGCAGTGCTAGCTATTGGATATCTAGCGGGGGACTGGGGTACAATGAGCAGTTCTTC	CSASYWISSGGLGYNEQFF
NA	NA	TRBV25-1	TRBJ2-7	TGTGCCAGCAGTGAATACGGGGGCTACGAGCAGTACTTC	CASSEYGGYEQYF
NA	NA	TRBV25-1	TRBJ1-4	TGTGCCAGCAGTTACGATAATGAAAAACTGTTTTTT	CASSYDNEKLFF
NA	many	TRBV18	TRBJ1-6	TGTGCCAGCTCACCAATAATCGTTGGGAGAGCGGTTAATTCACCCCTCCACTTT	CASSPIIVGRAVNSPLHF
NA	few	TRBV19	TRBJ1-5	TGTGCCAGTAGTATCCGGCCGCCAAACAATCAGCCCCAGCATTTT	CASSIRPPNNQPQHF
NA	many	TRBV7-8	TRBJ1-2	TGTGCCAGCAGCCATGTAACAGGGAACTATGGCTACACCTTC	CASSHVTGNYGYTF
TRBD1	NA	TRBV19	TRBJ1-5	TGTGCCAGTAGTATAGATGGCCAGGGGGCGGATCAGCCCCAGCATTTT	CASSIDGQGADQPQHF
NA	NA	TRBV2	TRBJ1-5	TGTGCCAGCAGTCCAGGAGCCCCCTATAGCAATCAGCCCCAGCATTTT	CASSPGAPYSNQPQHF
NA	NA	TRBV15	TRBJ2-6	TGTGCCACCAGCAGAAGAATGTCTGGGGCCAACGTCCTGACTTTC	CATSRRMSGANVLTF
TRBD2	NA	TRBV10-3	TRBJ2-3	TGTGCCATCAGGAGCACTAGCGGGGGGAATACAGATACGCAGTATTTT	CAIRSTSGGNTDTQYF
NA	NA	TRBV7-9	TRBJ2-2	TGTGCCAGCAGCCCCAACCCGGGACCCGTTAACACCGGGGAGCTGTTTTTT	CASSPNPGPVNTGELFF
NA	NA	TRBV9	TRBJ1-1	TGTGCCAGCAGCTCAACTCACGTCCTCACAGGGAAGGGGGACAACACTGAAGCTTTCTTT	CASSSTHVLTGKGDNTEAFF
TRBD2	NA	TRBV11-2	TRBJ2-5	TGTGCCAGCAGCTTAGGACTAGCGGGGGGCATTGGGACCCAGTACTTC	CASSLGLAGGIGTQYF
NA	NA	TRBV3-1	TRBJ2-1	TGTGCCAGCAGCCAATCTTACGGGACGCGGAGATTCGATGAGCAGTTCTTC	CASSQSYGTRRFDEQFF
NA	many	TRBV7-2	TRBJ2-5	TGTGCCAGCAGCTTAGCCGCAGAGACCCAGTACTTC	CASSLAAETQYF
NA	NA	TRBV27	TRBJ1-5	TGTGCCAGCAGTCTCCAGTTCCGTAGCAATCAGCCCCAGCATTTT	CASSLQFRSNQPQHF
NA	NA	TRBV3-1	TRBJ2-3	TGTGCCAGCAGCCAAGATGAGAGCACAGATACGCAGTATTTT	CASSQDESTDTQYF
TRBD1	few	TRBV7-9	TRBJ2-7	TGTGCCAGCAGCTTGCCCCCGACAGGGGCCTACGAGCAGTACTTC	CASSLPPTGAYEQYF
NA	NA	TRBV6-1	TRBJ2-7	TGTGCCAGCACCCAGCGGTTTAGAGAGCCGTACTTC	CASTQRFREPYF
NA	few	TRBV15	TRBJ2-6	TGTGCCACCAGCAGCGACCGGAGCTCTGGGGCCAACGTCCTGACTTTC	CATSSDRSSGANVLTF
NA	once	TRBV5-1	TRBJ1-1	TGCGCCAGCAGCTTGGGACCGTCCCCTTGGGCTTTCTTT	CASSLGPSPWAFF
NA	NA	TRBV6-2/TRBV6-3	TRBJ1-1	TGTGCCAGCGGCCCTGGGCGGTCCCCTGAAGCTTTCTTT	CASGPGRSPEAFF
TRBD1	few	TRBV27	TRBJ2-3	TGTGCCAGCAGTTCACAGGGGGCAGATACGCAGTATTTT	CASSSQGADTQYF
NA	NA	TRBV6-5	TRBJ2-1	TGTGCCAGCAGTTACCAGGGGTCGGCACCCCTTAATGAGCAGTTCTTC	CASSYQGSAPLNEQFF
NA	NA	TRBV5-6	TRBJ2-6	TGTGCCAGCAGACATCTGGTAAATGGCGCACATGGGGCCAACGTCCTGACTTTC	CASRHLVNGAHGANVLTF
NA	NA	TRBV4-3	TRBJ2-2	TGCGCCAGCAGCCAAGATTCTTCCGGGGGAAACACCGGGGAGCTGTTTTTT	CASSQDSSGGNTGELFF
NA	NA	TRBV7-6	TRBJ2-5	TGTGCCAGCAGCGGAGCGTTTGTACGTCAAGAGACCCAGTACTTC	CASSGAFVRQETQYF
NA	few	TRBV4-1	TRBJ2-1	TGCGCCAGCAGCCAAGTTGGTAGGAATGAGCAGTTCTTC	CASSQVGRNEQFF
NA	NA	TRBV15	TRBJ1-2	TGTGCCACCAGCAGAGCCCGCACGAGCTATGGCTACACCTTC	CATSRARTSYGYTF
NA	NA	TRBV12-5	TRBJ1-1	TGTGCTAGTGGTTTCTCTTCGGCAGGGGAGGACACTGAAGCTTTCTTT	CASGFSSAGEDTEAFF
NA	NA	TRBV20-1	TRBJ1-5	TGCAGTGCTTATACAGGCGCCAGTCAGCCCCAGCATTTT	CSAYTGASQPQHF
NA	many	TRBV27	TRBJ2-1	TGTGCCAGCAGTTTAAGAGGGAGCTCCTACAATGAGCAGTTCTTC	CASSLRGSSYNEQFF
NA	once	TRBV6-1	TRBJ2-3	TGTGCCAGCAGTCCCAAGGAGCAGGGTAGCACAGATACGCAGTATTTT	CASSPKEQGSTDTQYF
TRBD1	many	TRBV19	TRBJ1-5	TGTGCCAGTAGTGTCGGGACAGGGGGAAGAAGCAATCAGCCCCAGCATTTT	CASSVGTGGRSNQPQHF
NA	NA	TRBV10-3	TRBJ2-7	TGTGCCATCAGTGGCGGACAAAACTACGAGCAGTACTTC	CAISGGQNYEQYF
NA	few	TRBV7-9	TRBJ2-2	TGTGCCAGCAGACCTCAGGGGGGCTCCACCGGGGAGCTGTTTTTT	CASRPQGGSTGELFF
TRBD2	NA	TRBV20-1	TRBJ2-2	TGCAGTGCTAGTCCGGGACTAGCGGGTATCGCGAACACCGGGGAGCTGTTTTTT	CSASPGLAGIANTGELFF